The clone carrying this T cell receptor beta chain has just a few counts. Its antigen remains unknown. Total RNA extracted from each sample amounted to at least 6 micrograms. A second PCR of about 6 to 11 cycles used a sample-barcoded 5' primer and a J-beta primer mix. TCRdb called the 5' RACE reads again in MiXCR, with one record for every CDR3 protein. Among 980,000 or so distinct CDR3 sequences, about 48% were seen once, and the ten largest hold around 15%. This sample stems from a study of blood T cells in healthy people across ages. General study points: Donors of long life had a larger count of naive CD4+ cells and greater diversity than aged donors. CMV status of donors was not determined, possibly confounding expanded clonotype changes. A strong correlation was found between TCR beta diversity and the percentage of naive T cells.

The trim removed 7 bases at V and 0 bases at J, leaving 10 bases unmatched. The CDR3 loop spans 18 amino acids. This receptor was obtained from a man aged 30 to 45 in good health. Source material: blood. The rearrangement joins TRBV12-3 or TRBV12-4 to TRBJ2-1; 12 positions agree with TRBD2. The CDR3, as DNA: TGTGCCAGCACCCCAGGACTAGCGGGGTCGAGCTCCTACAATGAGCAGTTCTTC. The encoded protein is CASTPGLAGSSSYNEQFF.